This T cell receptor beta chain emerged from a study of blood T cells in healthy people across ages. The overall study: Using template switching, researchers captured about one barcoded beta molecule for each two T cells.

The authors ran a second PCR of about 7 to 11 cycles using a sample-barcoded 5' primer and a J-beta primer mix. The template-switch adaptor, which had 12 random nucleotides, put a tag on each cDNA molecule. TCRdb redid the calling of the 5' RACE reads with MiXCR, one entry per CDR3 protein. This table has roughly 1.6 million distinct CDR3 sequences, 30% to 35% appearing once. Study outcomes and limitations: The diversity estimates, figures obtained from one million T cells, were considered underestimates.

There were healthy Caucasian individuals from Russia, aged roughly 6 to 95, serving as donors. V lost 6 bases to trimming and J lost 7 bases, with 13 bases between them. Germline V CDR1 and CDR2: KGHSH, LQKENI. There are 13 residues in the CDR3. Remarks on this clonotype: The antigen is undetermined.

Sequencing was done on a sample of blood. This sequence joins TRBV18 and TRBJ1-5, with D tentatively TRBD1 (5 bases). This receptor was identified in a woman aged 25 to 39 in good health. This chain's CDR3 is CASSGGWGQPQHF. In nucleotides, the CDR3 is TGTGCCAGCTCCGGAGGTTGGGGCCAGCCCCAGCATTTT. Full variable domain (rest looked up from reference TRBV18 and TRBJ1-5): NAGVMQNPRHLVRRRGQEARLRCSPMKGHSHVYWYRQLPEEGLKFMVYLQKENIIDESGMPKERFSAEFPKEGPSILRIQQVVRGDSAAYFCASSGGWGQPQHFGDGTRLSIL.